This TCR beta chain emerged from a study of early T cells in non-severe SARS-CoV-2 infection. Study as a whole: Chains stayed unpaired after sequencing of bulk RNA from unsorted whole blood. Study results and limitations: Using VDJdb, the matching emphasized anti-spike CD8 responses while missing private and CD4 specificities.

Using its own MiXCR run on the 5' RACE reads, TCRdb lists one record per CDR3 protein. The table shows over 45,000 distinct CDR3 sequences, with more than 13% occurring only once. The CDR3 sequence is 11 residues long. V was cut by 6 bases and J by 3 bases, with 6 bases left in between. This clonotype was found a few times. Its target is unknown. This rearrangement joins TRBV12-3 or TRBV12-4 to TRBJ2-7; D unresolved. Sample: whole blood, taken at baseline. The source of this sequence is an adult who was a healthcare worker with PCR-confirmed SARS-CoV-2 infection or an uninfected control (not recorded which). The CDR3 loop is CASSDFYEQYF. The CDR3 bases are TGTGCCAGCAGCGACTTCTACGAGCAGTACTTC.